A single sample gave rise to the 26 T cell receptor beta chains below, sequenced in a study of blood T cell repertoires in COVID-19. Sequencing was performed with immunoSEQ multiplex PCR; in TCRdb, only in-frame clones are kept and a portion is missing. The table lists 22,000 or so clones, around nine tenths of them singletons. Sequencing input: peripheral blood. The source is a woman between 55 and 75 years old with active COVID-19.

V gene TRBV5-1 combines with J gene TRBJ2-5, with TRBD1 matching over 8 bases. The V gene end was trimmed by 3 bases and the J gene end by 10 bases; junction bases not matched to a gene: 14. The CDR3 extends over 15 amino acids. Per the germline V gene, CDR1 is SGHRS and CDR2 is YFSETQ. The CDR3 is CASSSTGQGGEVQYF. In DNA, the CDR3 is TGCGCCAGCAGCTCCACTGGACAGGGTGGTGAGGTCCAGTACTTC. The complete variable domain, with remaining parts taken from reference TRBV5-1 and TRBJ2-5, reads KAGVTQTPRYLIKTRGQQVTLSCSPISGHRSVSWYQQTPGQGLQFLFEYFSETQRNKGNFPGRFSGRQFSNSRSEMNVSTLELGDSALYLCASSSTGQGGEVQYFGPGTRLLVL.

The V call is TRBV6-5, the J call TRBJ1-6, with D perhaps TRBD1 (5 bases). The CDR3 has 14 amino acids. Trimming left V 9 bases short and J 9 bases short, with 18 bases between. The germline V gene encodes CDR1 MNHEY and CDR2 SVGAGI. The CDR3 DNA reads TGTGCCAGTCAACAGGAAACCCGTAGTTCACCCCTCCACTTT. It specifies CASQQETRSSPLHF.

This clone was detected a few times. The chain combines TRBV4-1 with TRBJ1-3; D ambiguous. With 2 bases removed from V and 0 bases from J, the gap between germline ends came to 11 bases. The CDR3 runs to 16 residues. Germline lookup yields CDR1 MGHRA and CDR2 YSYEKL. CDR3 nucleotides: TGCGCCAGCAGCCAACCGCGACTGGTCTCTGGAAACACCATATATTTT. It codes for CASSQPRLVSGNTIYF.

This chain joins TRBV2 and TRBJ2-5; 9 bases line up with TRBD2. V gave up 4 bases and J gave up 1 base; unmatched junction bases: 1. Germline V gene lookup returns CDR1 SNHLY and CDR2 FYNNEI. The CDR3 consists of 14 residues. The chain's CDR3 is CASSVLAGQETQYF. DNA of the CDR3: TGTGCCAGCAGTGTACTAGCGGGCCAAGAGACCCAGTACTTC.

This sequence joins TRBV6-5 and TRBJ1-6, with a possible D match to TRBD1 (5 bases). The CDR3 totals 12 residues. CDR1 and CDR2 (germline): MNHEY, SVGAGI. The V end was cut by 7 bases, the J end by 7 bases, with 8 bases between. DNA of the CDR3: TGTGCCAGCAAAGGGGCAAATTCACCCCTCCACTTT. It translates to CASKGANSPLHF.

The chain couples TRBV5-1 to TRBJ1-4; TRBD1 matches at 11 bases. Per the germline V gene, CDR1 is SGHRS and CDR2 is YFSETQ. J was trimmed by 8 bases and V by 4 bases; bases with no gene match: 13. The CDR3 loop spans 17 amino acids. This CDR3 reads CASSAGTGGNFGEKLFF. The CDR3 DNA reads as TGCGCCAGCAGCGCCGGGACAGGGGGAAACTTTGGAGAAAAACTGTTTTTT.

V and J are TRBV19 and TRBJ1-5, with 11 bases matching TRBD1. The germline CDR1 and CDR2 sequences are LNHDA and SQIVND (reference sequence). The CDR3 runs to 17 residues. V dropped 7 bases and J dropped 5; count of bases not matched to a gene: 13. The CDR3 loop is CASKGGIGTGGYQPQHF. The CDR3 DNA reads as TGTGCCAGTAAAGGGGGCATAGGGACAGGGGGTTATCAGCCCCAGCATTTT.

The gene calls are TRBV3-1 (or the pseudogene TRBV3-2) and TRBJ1-1, with 7 nucleotides matching TRBD1. Unmatched junction bases numbered 4, after V lost 1 base and J lost 5 bases. The CDR3 is made up of 14 amino acids. Per germline, CDR1 LGHDT and CDR2 YNNKEL (reference sequence). For the CDR3, the DNA is TGTGCCAGCAGCCAAGCGGGGACAGTTACTGAAGCTTTCTTT. Its protein is CASSQAGTVTEAFF.

This clone was detected only a few times. The rearrangement links TRBV25-1 to TRBJ2-7; 10 nucleotides match TRBD1. Germline lookup yields CDR1 MGHDK and CDR2 SYGVNS. Germline trimming cut 3 bases from V and 3 bases from J; bases unmatched to any gene: 5. CDR3 length: 15 residues. CDR3 nucleotides: TGTGCCAGCAGTGATAGGGACAGGGGACGCTACGAGCAGTACTTC. Protein sequence: CASSDRDRGRYEQYF.

The chain has TRBV7-3 and TRBJ2-5, with D maybe TRBD2 (7 bases). CDR1 and CDR2 from the germline V gene are SGHTA and FQGTGA. This CDR3 spans 14 amino acids. V was pared by 5 bases and J by 4 bases, with 14 bases between. The DNA of the CDR3 is TGTGCCAGCAGCAAAGGGGGGGTTGTAGAGACCCAGTACTTC. Translated, it gives CASSKGGVVETQYF.

The genes are TRBV5-1 and TRBJ2-5; a weak D match, TRBD2 (6 bases). V was clipped by 0 bases and J by 2 bases, with 14 bases between them. The CDR3 has 16 residues. Germline assignment: CDR1 SGHRS and CDR2 YFSETQ. CDR3 nucleotide sequence: TGCGCCAGCAGCTTGGCCGAGTCAGGGAGGCAAGAGACCCAGTACTTC. Translation: CASSLAESGRQETQYF.

The chain couples TRBV7-9 to TRBJ1-6, with D tentatively TRBD1 (5 bases). The CDR3 length is 13 residues. V shed 8 bases and J shed 9 bases, with 14 bases lying between them. Germline values: CDR1 SEHNR, CDR2 FQNEAQ (reference sequence). The DNA of the CDR3 is TGTGCCAGCGCCGCACTCGGGGGTTCACCCCTCCACTTT. Residues: CASAALGGSPLHF.

The rearrangement joins TRBV9 to TRBJ2-1, with D hard to call. Trimming cost V 0 bases and J 1 base, with 8 bases left between them. The CDR3 has 15 residues. The germline CDR1 and CDR2 sequences are SGDLS and YYNGEE. CDR3: CASSVGQVSYNEQFF. CDR3 in DNA: TGTGCCAGCAGCGTAGGGCAGGTATCCTACAATGAGCAGTTCTTC.

The chain carries TRBV5-4 and TRBJ1-2; 10 bases are a match to TRBD1. The trim removed 4 bases at V and 1 base at J, leaving 7 bases unmatched. This CDR3 region has 16 residues. CDR1 is SGHNT and CDR2 is YYREEE in the germline V gene (reference sequence). The CDR3 protein is CASSPPGQGFNYGYTF. The DNA of the CDR3 is TGTGCCAGCAGCCCCCCGGGACAGGGGTTTAACTATGGCTACACCTTC.

The chain employs TRBV7-9 and TRBJ1-4; TRBD1 might be the D (6 bases). This CDR3 region has 17 residues. In germline, CDR1 is SEHNR, CDR2 FQNEAQ (reference sequence). Trimming pared 4 bases from V and 6 bases from J, leaving 21 bases between. CDR3 nucleotide sequence: TGTGCCAGCAGCTCCTTTACCCTCGGGACACCCTATGAAAAACTGTTTTTT. Protein: CASSSFTLGTPYEKLFF.

This chain joins TRBV5-5 and TRBJ1-5; perhaps TRBD1 as D (6 bases). The length of the CDR3 is 13 residues. Deletions cut 2 bases from V and 5 bases from J, with 8 bases between. The germline gives CDR1 SGHKS, CDR2 YYEKEE (reference sequence). The CDR3 is CASSLGGDQPQHF. DNA for the CDR3: TGTGCCAGCAGCTTAGGGGGGGATCAGCCCCAGCATTTT.

The DNA of the CDR3 is TGCAGTGCTAGATGGGACAGGGAGTACTTC. Translated, it gives CSARWDREYF. The chain recombines TRBV20-1 with TRBJ2-7; the match to TRBD1 covers 9 bases. Trimming removed 2 bases from V and 11 bases from J; junction bases left unmatched: 1. Germline V CDR1 and CDR2: DFQATT, SNEGSKA (reference sequence). The CDR3 totals 10 residues.

The chain has TRBV7-8 and TRBJ1-4; tentatively, D is TRBD1 (5 bases). Germline assignment: CDR1 SGHVS and CDR2 FQNEAQ. Trimming took off 6 bases at V and 0 bases at J, with 8 bases between the two ends. The CDR3 is 14 residues long. The CDR3 DNA reads TGTGCCAGCAGGCGGGGGGCAACTAATGAAAAACTGTTTTTT. Protein sequence: CASRRGATNEKLFF.

The J gene is TRBJ2-2, the V gene TRBV6-5; 7 bases agree with TRBD1. The germline CDR1 and CDR2 sequences are MNHEY and SVGAGI. The trim removed 6 bases at V and 5 bases at J, leaving 3 bases unmatched. The CDR3 is 13 amino acids. CDR3 nucleotides: TGTGCCAGCAGCGCACAGGGGACCGGGGAGCTGTTTTTT. Translation: CASSAQGTGELFF.

The V gene is TRBV3-1 (or the pseudogene TRBV3-2), the J gene TRBJ1-3; D is possibly TRBD1 (5 bases). Trimming pared 2 bases from V and 4 bases from J, leaving 12 bases between. Germline V gene lookup returns CDR1 LGHDT and CDR2 YNNKEL (reference sequence). The CDR3 has 15 residues. CDR3 in DNA: TGTGCCAGCAGCCAACAGGGCCCAACGGGAAACACCATATATTTT. It yields the protein CASSQQGPTGNTIYF.

The rearrangement links TRBV27 to TRBJ2-7, with 7 bases lining up with TRBD1. The CDR3 is 14 residues long. Germline lookup yields CDR1 MNHEY and CDR2 SMNVEV (reference sequence). V was pared by 9 bases and J by 6 bases, with 14 bases of the junction left unmatched. For the CDR3, the DNA is TGTGCCAGTGGCCTCTCGGACAGGCCGCGCGAGCAGTACTTC. As protein: CASGLSDRPREQYF.

The genes are TRBV18 and TRBJ2-5, with D maybe TRBD2 (5 bases). V shed 3 bases and J shed 3 bases, with 14 bases lying between them. The CDR3 contains 15 residues. From germline, CDR1 is KGHSH and CDR2 LQKENI. Written as DNA, the CDR3 is TGTGCCAGCTCACCTCTCCGGACGGGAAAAGAGACCCAGTACTTC. Translation: CASSPLRTGKETQYF.

The V gene is TRBV3-1 (or the pseudogene TRBV3-2), the J gene TRBJ2-3; TRBD1 matches 8 bases. The CDR3 length is 19 residues. The V gene end was trimmed by 4 bases and the J gene end by 3 bases; junction bases not matched to a gene: 18. Looked up from germline, CDR1 is LGHDT and CDR2 is YNNKEL (reference sequence). The chain's CDR3 is CASSPAHVSGGVGTDTQYF. Here the CDR3 DNA reads TGTGCCAGCAGCCCCGCCCATGTTTCAGGGGGCGTAGGGACAGATACGCAGTATTTT.

V usage is TRBV13 and J usage is TRBJ2-3, with 9 bases fitting TRBD1. This CDR3 has 15 amino acids. Germline trimming cut 3 bases from V and 1 base from J; bases unmatched to any gene: 2. Germline values: CDR1 PRHDT, CDR2 FYEKMQ (reference sequence). CDR3 in amino acids: CASSFRTGGTDTQYF. The CDR3 DNA sequence: TGTGCCAGCAGCTTCCGGACAGGGGGCACAGATACGCAGTATTTT.

The V gene is TRBV27, the J gene TRBJ1-2, with D perhaps TRBD1 (5 bases). Germline loops: CDR1 MNHEY, CDR2 SMNVEV (reference sequence). V lost 6 bases and J 4 bases, leaving 12 bases between the germline ends. This CDR3 contains 13 residues. This CDR3 is CASSGGDGYGYTF. The CDR3 nucleotides are TGTGCCAGCAGCGGAGGGGACGGCTATGGCTACACCTTC.

This chain connects TRBV5-1 to TRBJ2-7; TRBD1 is a possible D gene (5 bases). V shed 4 bases and J shed 3 bases, with 20 bases lying between them. CDR1 is SGHRS, CDR2 YFSETQ, per germline. CDR3 length: 16 residues. This CDR3 reads CASSLAPTTDSYEQYF. CDR3 bases: TGCGCCAGCAGCCTGGCCCCCACGACAGATAGCTACGAGCAGTACTTC.